This TCR beta chain was documented in a study of blood T cell repertoires in COVID-19. Data came from immunoSEQ multiplex PCR; TCRdb stores just in-frame clones and leaves some out. The sample lists about 190,000 clones; approximately 79% were seen once. Per the germline V gene, CDR1 is LNHNV and CDR2 is YYDKDF (reference sequence). The CDR3 extends over 14 amino acids. V was cut by 8 bases and J by 0 bases, with 8 bases left in between. This chain links TRBV15 with TRBJ2-6; D not resolved. The sequence was collected from a woman in her sixties or seventies with acute or convalescent COVID-19. The sequenced sample consisted of peripheral blood. CDR3 sequence (DNA): TGTGCCACCGCACGACTCTCTGGGGCCAACGTCCTGACTTTC. Amino acids: CATARLSGANVLTF.